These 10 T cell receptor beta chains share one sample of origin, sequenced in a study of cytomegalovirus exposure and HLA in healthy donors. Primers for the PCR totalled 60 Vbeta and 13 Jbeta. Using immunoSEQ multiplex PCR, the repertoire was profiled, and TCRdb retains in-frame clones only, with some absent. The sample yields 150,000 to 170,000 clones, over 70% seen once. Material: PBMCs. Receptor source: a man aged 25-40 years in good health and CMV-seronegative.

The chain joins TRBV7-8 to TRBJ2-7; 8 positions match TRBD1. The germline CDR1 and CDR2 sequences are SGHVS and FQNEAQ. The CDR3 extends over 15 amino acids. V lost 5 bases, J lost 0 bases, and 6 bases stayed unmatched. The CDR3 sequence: CASSPGQGPSYEQYF. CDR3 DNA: TGTGCCAGCAGCCCTGGACAGGGCCCCTCCTACGAGCAGTACTTC.

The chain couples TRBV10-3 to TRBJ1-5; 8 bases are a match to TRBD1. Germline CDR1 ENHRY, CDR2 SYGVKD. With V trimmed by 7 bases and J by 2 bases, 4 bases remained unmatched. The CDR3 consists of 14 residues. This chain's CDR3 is CAIKETGGNQPQHF. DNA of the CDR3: TGTGCCATCAAAGAGACAGGGGGCAATCAGCCCCAGCATTTT.

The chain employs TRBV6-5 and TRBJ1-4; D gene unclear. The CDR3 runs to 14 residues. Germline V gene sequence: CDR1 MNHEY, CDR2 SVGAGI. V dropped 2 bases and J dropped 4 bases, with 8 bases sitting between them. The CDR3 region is CASSYGGRNEKLFF. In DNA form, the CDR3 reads TGTGCCAGCAGTTACGGTGGCCGTAATGAAAAACTGTTTTTT.

The CDR3 region has the DNA TGTGCCAGCAGTTTTCGCGGGGGCCAAGAGACCCAGTACTTC. This encodes CASSFRGGQETQYF. The V call is TRBV2, the J call TRBJ2-5, with TRBD2 matching 7 bases. The J segment lost 1 base and the V segment lost 5 bases, leaving 4 bases of the junction unmatched. The germline V gene encodes CDR1 SNHLY and CDR2 FYNNEI. This CDR3 contains 14 residues.

The CDR3 nucleotides read TGTGCCAGCAGCTTGGACAGGGGGGGCTATGGCTACACCTTC. This translates into CASSLDRGGYGYTF. The chain has TRBV5-4 and TRBJ1-2, with TRBD1 matching over 8 bases. V was clipped by 0 bases and J by 4 bases; unmatched bases: 2. The CDR3 is 14 amino acids. In germline, CDR1 is SGHNT, CDR2 YYREEE (reference sequence). The full variable domain, in which reference TRBV5-4 and TRBJ1-2 provide the parts outside the CDR3, is ETGVTQSPTHLIKTRGQQVTLRCSSQSGHNTVSWYQQALGQGPQFIFQYYREEENGRGNFPPRFSGLQFPNYSSELNVNALELDDSALYLCASSLDRGGYGYTFGSGTRLTVV.

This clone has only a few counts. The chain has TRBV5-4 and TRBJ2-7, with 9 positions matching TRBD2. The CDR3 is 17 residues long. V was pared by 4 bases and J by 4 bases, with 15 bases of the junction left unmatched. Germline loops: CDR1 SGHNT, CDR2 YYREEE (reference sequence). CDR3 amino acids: CASSVGGGGRGGYEQYF. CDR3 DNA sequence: TGTGCCAGCAGCGTAGGCGGGGGGGGTCGAGGGGGTTACGAGCAGTACTTC.

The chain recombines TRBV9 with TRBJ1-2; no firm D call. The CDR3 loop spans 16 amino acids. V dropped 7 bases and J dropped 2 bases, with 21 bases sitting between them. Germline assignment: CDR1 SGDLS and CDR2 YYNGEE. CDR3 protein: CASSAGKDTINYGYTF. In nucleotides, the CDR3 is TGTGCCAGCTCCGCGGGGAAAGATACGATAAACTATGGCTACACCTTC.

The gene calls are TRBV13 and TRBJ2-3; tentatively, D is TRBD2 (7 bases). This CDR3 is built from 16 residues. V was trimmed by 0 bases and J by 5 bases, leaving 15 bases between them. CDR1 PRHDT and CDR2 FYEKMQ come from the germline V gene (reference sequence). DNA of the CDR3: TGTGCCAGCAGCTTAGGGACGGGGGGCCCGAGAGATACGCAGTATTTT. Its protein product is CASSLGTGGPRDTQYF.

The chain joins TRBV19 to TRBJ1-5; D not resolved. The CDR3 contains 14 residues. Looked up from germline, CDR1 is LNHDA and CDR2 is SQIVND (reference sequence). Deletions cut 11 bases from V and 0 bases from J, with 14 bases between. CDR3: CASEEGYSNQPQHF. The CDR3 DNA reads TGTGCCTCTGAAGAGGGATATAGCAATCAGCCCCAGCATTTT.

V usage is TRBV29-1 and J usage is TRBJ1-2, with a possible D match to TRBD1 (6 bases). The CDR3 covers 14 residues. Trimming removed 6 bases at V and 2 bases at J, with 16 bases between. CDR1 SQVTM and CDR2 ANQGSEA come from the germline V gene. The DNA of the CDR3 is TGCAGCGTCCGGGGGGGGCCATTAAACTATGGCTACACCTTC. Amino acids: CSVRGGPLNYGYTF.